This T cell receptor beta chain was obtained from a study of T cells in localized non-small cell lung cancer (dated by TCRdb to about 2020). Turning to the overall study: Comparing tumors with uninvolved tumor-adjacent lungs, the study looked at the T cell repertoires of hundreds of patients with early-stage NSCLC. The cohort was made up of 236 treatment-naive NSCLC patients whose localized lung tumors had been resected. A mean age of approximately 70 years was recorded for the NSCLC patients, of whom around 140 were male and about a hundred were female.

V and J are truncated by 5 bases and 3 bases respectively, leaving an intervening sequence of 14 bases. The CDR3 numbers 14 residues from cysteine through phenylalanine. Only the CDR3 DNA is retained, 42 bases long and in frame from the first base. The germline V gene encodes CDR1 MGHRA and CDR2 YSYEKL. Points on this clone: What antigen it recognizes has not been identified. No much larger clone is present one base from it, and per-base qualities are unavailable.

TCR beta CDR3 regions were sequenced from DNA using the immunoSEQ Assay. Processing in the source paper ran as follows. To compute T cell density, TCR beta template counts were normalized to usable DNA, which was estimated by amplifying housekeeping genes. Using the preseqR package, richness was estimated by extrapolating to 120,000 templates for tissue samples and 400,000 templates for PBMC samples. Clonality was calculated as one minus Pielou's evenness. To identify tissue-enriched TCRs, differential abundance testing was run on productive amino-acid clonotypes with a minimum total count of 5 and an alpha of 0.1. The Jaccard Index and the Morisita Overlap Index were used to quantify repertoire overlap between compartments. TCR beta CDR3s were clustered by GLIPH together with public tetramer-defined viral CDR3s, and at least three viral sequences plus V-gene enrichment were required for viral motifs. What TCRdb holds here is the immuneACCESS table cut down to in-frame rearrangements. Part of the clones is not present; checked against another copy, under half of the missing clones reflect an unresolved V gene, and the others are unexplained. Clonal size and the V and J genes are those of that table, whereas D and trimming came from the DNA. The sample yields hundreds of clones; around 23% were counted once. The ten top clones hold 10% to 15% of the sample.

Results and caveats for the whole study, not just this receptor: Of the top 100 tumor clones, a median of roughly 53 were detected in paired uninvolved adjacent lung; about 28 were also among that lung's top 100. Longer overall survival was associated with higher T cell density in blood, whereas shorter survival was associated with higher clonality in adjacent lung. Multi-region tumor sequencing was not performed, so intratumor heterogeneity could not be excluded. Because the study design was exploratory, TCR variables were selected using unadjusted p-values without false-discovery rate correction. Uninvolved tumor-adjacent lung showed the highest T cell clonality, higher than tumor, which suggests more focused antigenic responses in the adjacent lung.

Uninvolved adjacent lung was taken at least 2 cm from the tumor margin and confirmed free of atypia by two independent pathologists. At diagnosis, tumor, uninvolved tumor-adjacent lung and peripheral blood were collected and then preserved as a mix of FFPE and fresh-frozen material. The chain was built from TRBV4-1 and TRBJ2-7; TRBD1 is a possible D gene, resting on 8 matching bases. The clonotype originates from a woman aged 35 to 69 with stage III lung adenocarcinoma. Sequenced material: normal lung tissue next to the tumor, taken before any cancer treatment. The CDR3: CASSLQGEGYEQYF. The base sequence is TGCGCCAGCAGCTTACAGGGGGAGGGCTACGAGCAGTACTTC.